This T cell receptor (beta chain) was found in a study of Ad26.COV2.S vaccination and SARS-CoV-2 variants. Study-wide results and caveats: The study found similar non-spike TCR breadth in vaccine and placebo recipients.

Profiling relied on immunoSEQ multiplex PCR, and the TCRdb table lists in-frame clones only, not all of them. The table lists 300,000 to 350,000 clones, 75% to 90% of them singletons. Germline lookup yields CDR1 MGHRA and CDR2 YSYEKL. The CDR3 sequence is 16 residues long. Losses at the gene ends were 2 bases for V and 6 bases for J; bases not matched to a gene: 8. Treatment reported: some 20 received Ad26.COV2.S at low or high dose, single or two shots; several received placebo; per-sample allocation not given. Specimen acquisition occurred on day 63 following the initial vaccine or placebo injection. This adult donor, from Boston, was 18-55 years old. A word on this clone: Its target is not known.

The TCR comes from a person aged 18 to 65 who received the Ad26.COV2.S COVID-19 vaccine or a placebo. The rearrangement links TRBV4-1 to TRBJ2-7, with 12 bases matching TRBD2. The source material was peripheral blood, sampled in a trial of Ad26.COV2.S vaccine versus placebo. The CDR3 DNA sequence: TGCGCCAGCAGCCAACCCCTAGCGGGAGGGGTGGGCGAGCAGTACTTC. Translating gives CASSQPLAGGVGEQYF.